The text below deals with one T cell receptor beta chain. These data originate in a study of blood T cell repertoires in COVID-19. CDR1 and CDR2 (germline): MNHEY, SVGAGI. V dropped 10 bases and J dropped 3; count of bases not matched to a gene: 5. The CDR3 has 12 residues. Authors' analysis steps: Using reference gene primer amplification, nucleated cell counts were estimated. Assay used: immunoSEQ multiplex PCR; TCRdb lists only in-frame clones, some missing. D and trimming were read from the DNA, whereas the V and J calls and clone size are those reported in that table. This sample has fewer than 250,000 clones; roughly 94% occur once, and the top ten carry 1% to 1.5%.

This chain uses TRBV6-5 with TRBJ1-1; 7 bases match TRBD1. The sequencing input was peripheral blood. This TCR derives from a man under 40 with acute or convalescent COVID-19. CDR3 region: CATQGTHTEAFF. The CDR3 coding sequence is TGTGCCACACAGGGGACCCACACTGAAGCTTTCTTT.